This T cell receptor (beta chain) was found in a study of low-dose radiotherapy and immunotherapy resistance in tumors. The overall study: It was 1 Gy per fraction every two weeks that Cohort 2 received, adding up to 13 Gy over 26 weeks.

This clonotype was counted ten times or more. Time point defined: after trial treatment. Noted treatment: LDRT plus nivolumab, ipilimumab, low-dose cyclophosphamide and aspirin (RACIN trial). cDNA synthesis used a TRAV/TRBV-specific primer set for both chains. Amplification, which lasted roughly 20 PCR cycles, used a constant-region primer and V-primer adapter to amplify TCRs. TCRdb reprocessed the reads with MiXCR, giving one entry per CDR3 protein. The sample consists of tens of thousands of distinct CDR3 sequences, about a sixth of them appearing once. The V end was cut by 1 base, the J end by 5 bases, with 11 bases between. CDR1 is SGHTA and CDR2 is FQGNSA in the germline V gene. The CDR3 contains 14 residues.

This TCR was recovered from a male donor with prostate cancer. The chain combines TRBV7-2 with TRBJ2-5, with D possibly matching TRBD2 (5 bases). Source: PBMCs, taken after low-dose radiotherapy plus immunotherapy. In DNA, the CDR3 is TGTGCCAGCAGCTTAGGCCCCTCGGGGGAGACCCAGTACTTC. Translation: CASSLGPSGETQYF. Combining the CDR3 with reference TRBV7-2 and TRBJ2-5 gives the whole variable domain GAGVSQSPSNKVTEKGKDVELRCDPISGHTALYWYRQSLGQGLEFLIYFQGNSAPDKSGLPSDRFSAERTGGSVSTLTIQRTQQEDSAVYLCASSLGPSGETQYFGPGTRLLVL.